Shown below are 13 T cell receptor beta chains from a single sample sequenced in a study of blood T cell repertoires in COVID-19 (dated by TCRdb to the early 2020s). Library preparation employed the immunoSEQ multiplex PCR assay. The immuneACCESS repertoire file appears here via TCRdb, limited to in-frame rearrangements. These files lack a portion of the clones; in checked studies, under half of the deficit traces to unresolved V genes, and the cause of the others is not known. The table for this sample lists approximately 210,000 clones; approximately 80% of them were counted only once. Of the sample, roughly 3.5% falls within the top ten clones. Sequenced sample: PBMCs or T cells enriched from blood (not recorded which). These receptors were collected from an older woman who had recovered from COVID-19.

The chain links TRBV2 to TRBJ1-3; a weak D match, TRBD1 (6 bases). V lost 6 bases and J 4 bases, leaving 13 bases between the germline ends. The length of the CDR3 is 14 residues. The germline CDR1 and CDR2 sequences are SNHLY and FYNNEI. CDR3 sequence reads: CASSGTDRGNTIYF. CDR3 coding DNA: TGTGCCAGCAGCGGTACCGACAGGGGAAACACCATATATTTT.

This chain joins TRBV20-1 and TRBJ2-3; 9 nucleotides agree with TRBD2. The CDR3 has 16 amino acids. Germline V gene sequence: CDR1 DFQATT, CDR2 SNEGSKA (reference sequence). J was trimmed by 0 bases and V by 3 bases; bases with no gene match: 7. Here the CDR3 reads CSASDAGGVSTDTQYF. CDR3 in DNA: TGCAGTGCTAGTGATGCGGGAGGGGTAAGCACAGATACGCAGTATTTT.

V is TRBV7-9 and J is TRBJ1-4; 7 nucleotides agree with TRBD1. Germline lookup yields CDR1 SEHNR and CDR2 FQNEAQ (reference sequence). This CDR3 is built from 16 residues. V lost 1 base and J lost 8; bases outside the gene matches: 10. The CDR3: CASSLGDRAGWEKLFF. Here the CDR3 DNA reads TGTGCCAGCAGCTTAGGCGACAGGGCGGGTTGGGAAAAACTGTTTTTT.

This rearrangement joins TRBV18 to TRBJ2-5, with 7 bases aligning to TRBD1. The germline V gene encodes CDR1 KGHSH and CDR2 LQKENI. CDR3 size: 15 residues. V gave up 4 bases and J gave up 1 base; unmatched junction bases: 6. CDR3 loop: CASSRRQGLQETQYF. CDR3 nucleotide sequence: TGTGCCAGCTCACGGCGACAGGGCCTCCAAGAGACCCAGTACTTC.

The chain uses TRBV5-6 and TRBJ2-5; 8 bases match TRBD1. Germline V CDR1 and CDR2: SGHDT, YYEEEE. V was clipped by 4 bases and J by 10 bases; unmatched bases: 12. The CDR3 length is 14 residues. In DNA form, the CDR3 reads TGTGCCAGCAGCCCGACAGGGGCCCCTGTGGGCCAGTACTTC. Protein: CASSPTGAPVGQYF.

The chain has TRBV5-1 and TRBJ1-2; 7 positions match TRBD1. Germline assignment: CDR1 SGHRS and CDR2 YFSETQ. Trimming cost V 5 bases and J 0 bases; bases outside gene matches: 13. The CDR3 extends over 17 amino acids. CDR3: CASSRTQGRLTNYGYTF. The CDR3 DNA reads TGCGCCAGCAGTCGTACACAGGGGCGACTGACTAACTATGGCTACACCTTC. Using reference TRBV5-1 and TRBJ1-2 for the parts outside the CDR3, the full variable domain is KAGVTQTPRYLIKTRGQQVTLSCSPISGHRSVSWYQQTPGQGLQFLFEYFSETQRNKGNFPGRFSGRQFSNSRSEMNVSTLELGDSALYLCASSRTQGRLTNYGYTFGSGTRLTVV.

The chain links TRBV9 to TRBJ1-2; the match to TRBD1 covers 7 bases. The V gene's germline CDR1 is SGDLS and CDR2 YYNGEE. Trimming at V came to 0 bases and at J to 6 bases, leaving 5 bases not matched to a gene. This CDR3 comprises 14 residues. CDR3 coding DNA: TGTGCCAGCAGCGTAGAAGGGGGCTGGGATGGCTACACCTTC. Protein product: CASSVEGGWDGYTF.

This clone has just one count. The CDR3 is CASTRQSSYEQYF. The CDR3 DNA follows: TGTGCCAGCACCAGACAGAGCTCCTACGAGCAGTACTTC. The genes are TRBV7-9 and TRBJ2-7; D might be TRBD1 (5 bases). The germline V and J ends were trimmed by 7 bases and 0 bases, with 10 bases remaining between them. The CDR3 length is 13 residues. CDR1 SEHNR and CDR2 FQNEAQ come from the germline V gene (reference sequence).

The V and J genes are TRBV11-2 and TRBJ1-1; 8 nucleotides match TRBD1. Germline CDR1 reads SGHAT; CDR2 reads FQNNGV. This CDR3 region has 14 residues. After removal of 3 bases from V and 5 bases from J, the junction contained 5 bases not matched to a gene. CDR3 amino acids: CASSFRGLGTEAFF. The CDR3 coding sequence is TGTGCCAGCAGCTTCAGGGGGCTGGGGACTGAAGCTTTCTTT. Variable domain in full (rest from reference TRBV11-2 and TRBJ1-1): EAGVAQSPRYKIIEKRQSVAFWCNPISGHATLYWYQQILGQGPKLLIQFQNNGVVDDSQLPKDRFSAERLKGVDSTLKIQPAKLEDSAVYLCASSFRGLGTEAFFGQGTRLTVV.

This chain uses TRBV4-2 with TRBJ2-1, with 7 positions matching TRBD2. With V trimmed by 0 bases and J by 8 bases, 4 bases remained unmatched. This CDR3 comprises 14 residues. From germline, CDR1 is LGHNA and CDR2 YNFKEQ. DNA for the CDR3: TGTGCCAGCAGCCAAGATCACGGGGGGTATGAGCAGTTCTTC. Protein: CASSQDHGGYEQFF.

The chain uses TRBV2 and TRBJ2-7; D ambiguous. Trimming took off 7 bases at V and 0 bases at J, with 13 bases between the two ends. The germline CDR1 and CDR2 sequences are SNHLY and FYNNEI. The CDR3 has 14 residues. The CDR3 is CASTLQASSYEQYF. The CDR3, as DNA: TGTGCCAGCACGTTGCAGGCGAGCTCCTACGAGCAGTACTTC. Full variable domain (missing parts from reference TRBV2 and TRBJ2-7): EPEVTQTPSHQVTQMGQEVILRCVPISNHLYFYWYRQILGQKVEFLVSFYNNEISEKSEIFDDQFSVERPDGSNFTLKIRSTKLEDSAMYFCASTLQASSYEQYFGPGTRLTVT.

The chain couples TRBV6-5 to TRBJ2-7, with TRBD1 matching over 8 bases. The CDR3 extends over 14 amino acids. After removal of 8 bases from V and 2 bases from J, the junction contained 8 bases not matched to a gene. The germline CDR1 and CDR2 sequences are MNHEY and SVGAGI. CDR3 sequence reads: CASGQGQVTYEQYF. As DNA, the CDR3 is TGTGCCAGCGGCCAGGGACAGGTGACCTACGAGCAGTACTTC.

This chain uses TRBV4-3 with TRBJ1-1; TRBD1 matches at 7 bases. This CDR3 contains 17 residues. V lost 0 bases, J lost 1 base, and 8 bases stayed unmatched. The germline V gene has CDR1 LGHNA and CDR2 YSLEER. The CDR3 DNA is TGCGCCAGCAGCCAAGAAAGGGGGACAGCATCGAACACTGAAGCTTTCTTT. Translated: CASSQERGTASNTEAFF.